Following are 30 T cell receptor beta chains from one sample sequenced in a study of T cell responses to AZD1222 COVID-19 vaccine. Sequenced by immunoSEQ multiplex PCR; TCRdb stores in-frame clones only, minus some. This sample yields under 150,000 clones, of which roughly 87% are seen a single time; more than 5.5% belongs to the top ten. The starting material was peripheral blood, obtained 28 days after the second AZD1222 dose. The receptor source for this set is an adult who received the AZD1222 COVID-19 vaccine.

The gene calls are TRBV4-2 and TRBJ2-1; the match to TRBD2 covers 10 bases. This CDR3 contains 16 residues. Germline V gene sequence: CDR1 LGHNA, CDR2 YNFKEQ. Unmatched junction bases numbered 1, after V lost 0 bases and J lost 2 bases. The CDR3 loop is CASSQDGTSAYNEQFF. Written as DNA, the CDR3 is TGTGCCAGCAGCCAAGATGGGACTAGCGCCTACAATGAGCAGTTCTTC.

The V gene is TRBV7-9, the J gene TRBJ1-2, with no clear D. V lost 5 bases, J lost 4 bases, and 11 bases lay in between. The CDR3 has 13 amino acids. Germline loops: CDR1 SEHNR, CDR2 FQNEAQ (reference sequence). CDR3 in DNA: TGTGCCAGCAGCCACCCCCTGTCCTATGGCTACACCTTC. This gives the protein CASSHPLSYGYTF.

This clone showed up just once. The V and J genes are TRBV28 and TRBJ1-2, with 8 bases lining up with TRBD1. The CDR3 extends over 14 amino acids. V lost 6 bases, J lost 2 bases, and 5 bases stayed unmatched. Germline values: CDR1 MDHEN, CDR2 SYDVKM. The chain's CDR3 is CASRITGGNYGYTF. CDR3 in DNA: TGTGCCAGCAGAATAACAGGGGGGAACTATGGCTACACCTTC.

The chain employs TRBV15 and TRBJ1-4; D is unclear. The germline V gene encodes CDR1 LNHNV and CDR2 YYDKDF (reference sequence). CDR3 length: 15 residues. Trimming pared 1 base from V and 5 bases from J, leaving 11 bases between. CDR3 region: CATSRGRRENEKLFF. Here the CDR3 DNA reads TGTGCCACCAGCAGAGGTCGCCGGGAAAATGAAAAACTGTTTTTT.

CDR3 protein: CASSLADTHNEQFF. The CDR3 nucleotides are TGTGCCAGCAGCTTGGCGGACACCCACAATGAGCAGTTCTTC. The chain uses TRBV5-4 and TRBJ2-1, with D possibly TRBD1 on 5 matching bases. The V gene lost 0 bases and the J gene lost 5 bases, with 9 bases spanning the gap. CDR1 and CDR2 from the germline V gene are SGHNT and YYREEE (reference sequence). The CDR3 loop spans 14 amino acids. The entire variable domain, with the rest obtained from reference TRBV5-4 and TRBJ2-1, is as follows: ETGVTQSPTHLIKTRGQQVTLRCSSQSGHNTVSWYQQALGQGPQFIFQYYREEENGRGNFPPRFSGLQFPNYSSELNVNALELDDSALYLCASSLADTHNEQFFGPGTRLTVL.

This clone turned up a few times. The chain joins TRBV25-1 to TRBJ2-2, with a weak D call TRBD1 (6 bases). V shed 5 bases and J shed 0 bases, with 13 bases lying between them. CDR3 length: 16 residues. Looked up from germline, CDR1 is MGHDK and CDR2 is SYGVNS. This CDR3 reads CASSPRTAANTGELFF. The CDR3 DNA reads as TGTGCCAGCAGTCCTCGGACAGCAGCGAACACCGGGGAGCTGTTTTTT. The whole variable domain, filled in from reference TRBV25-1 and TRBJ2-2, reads EADIYQTPRYLVIGTGKKITLECSQTMGHDKMYWYQQDPGMELHLIHYSYGVNSTEKGDLSSESTVSRIRTEHFPLTLESARPSHTSQYLCASSPRTAANTGELFFGEGSRLTVL.

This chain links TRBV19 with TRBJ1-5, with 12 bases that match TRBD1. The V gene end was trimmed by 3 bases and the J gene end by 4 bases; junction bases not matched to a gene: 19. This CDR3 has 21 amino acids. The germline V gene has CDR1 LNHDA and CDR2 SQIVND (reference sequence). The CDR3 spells CASSILLLGQGALNPNQPQHF. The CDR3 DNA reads TGTGCCAGTAGTATCCTACTACTGGGACAGGGGGCGCTTAATCCTAATCAGCCCCAGCATTTT.

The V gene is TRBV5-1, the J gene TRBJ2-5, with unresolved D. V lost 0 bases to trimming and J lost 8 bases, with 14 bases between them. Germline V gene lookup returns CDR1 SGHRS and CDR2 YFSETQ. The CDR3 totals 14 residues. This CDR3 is CASSLADTGVTQYF. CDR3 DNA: TGCGCCAGCAGCTTGGCTGACACCGGAGTAACCCAGTACTTC.

The CDR3, as DNA: TGCGCCAGCAGCCAAGATGTGCAGGGAAGGTGGTCACCCCTCCACTTT. Its translation is CASSQDVQGRWSPLHF. V gene TRBV4-1 combines with J gene TRBJ1-6, with a tentative D call TRBD1 (5 bases). This CDR3 has 16 residues. V was trimmed by 0 bases and J by 10 bases, leaving 16 bases between them. Germline V gene data show CDR1 as MGHRA and CDR2 as YSYEKL.

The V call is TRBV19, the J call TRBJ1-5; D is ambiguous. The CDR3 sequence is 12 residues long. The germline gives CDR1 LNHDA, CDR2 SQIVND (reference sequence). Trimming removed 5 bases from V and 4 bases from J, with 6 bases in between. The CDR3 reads CASSLRNQPQHF. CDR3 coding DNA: TGTGCCAGTAGTCTCAGAAATCAGCCCCAGCATTTT.

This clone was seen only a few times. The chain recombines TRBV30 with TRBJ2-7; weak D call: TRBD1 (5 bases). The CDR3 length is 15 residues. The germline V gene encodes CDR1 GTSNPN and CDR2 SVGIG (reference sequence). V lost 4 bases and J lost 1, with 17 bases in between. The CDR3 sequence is CAWNPRRQSSYEQYF. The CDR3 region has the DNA TGTGCCTGGAACCCGCGCCGACAGAGTTCCTACGAGCAGTACTTC.

The CDR3 reads CASSQSGQGGGTEAFF. The CDR3 nucleotides read TGTGCCAGCTCCCAAAGCGGACAGGGGGGGGGCACTGAAGCTTTCTTT. The V gene is TRBV18, the J gene TRBJ1-1, with 10 bases matching TRBD1. The CDR3 runs 16 residues. V lost 6 bases, J lost 4 bases, and 11 bases stayed unmatched. The germline V gene has CDR1 KGHSH and CDR2 LQKENI.

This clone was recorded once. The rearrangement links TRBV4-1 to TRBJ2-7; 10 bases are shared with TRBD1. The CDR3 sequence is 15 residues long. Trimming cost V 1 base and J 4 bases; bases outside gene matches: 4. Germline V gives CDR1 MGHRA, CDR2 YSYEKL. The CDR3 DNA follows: TGCGCCAGCAGCCAAGCCGGGACAGGGGAGTACGAGCAGTACTTC. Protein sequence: CASSQAGTGEYEQYF.

The CDR3 nucleotides read TGTGCCAGCAGCTTTTTGGCAGATAGCAATCAGCCCCAGCATTTT. As protein: CASSFLADSNQPQHF. The J gene is TRBJ1-5, the V gene TRBV7-2, with D uncertain. There are 15 residues in the CDR3. CDR1 and CDR2 (germline): SGHTA, FQGNSA. V was cut by 3 bases and J by 0 bases, with 9 bases left in between.

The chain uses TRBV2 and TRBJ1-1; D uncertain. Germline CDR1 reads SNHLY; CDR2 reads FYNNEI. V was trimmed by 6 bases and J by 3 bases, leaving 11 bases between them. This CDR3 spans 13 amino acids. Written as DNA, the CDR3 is TGTGCCAGCAGCGGTATGCGGTACACTGAAGCTTTCTTT. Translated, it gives CASSGMRYTEAFF.

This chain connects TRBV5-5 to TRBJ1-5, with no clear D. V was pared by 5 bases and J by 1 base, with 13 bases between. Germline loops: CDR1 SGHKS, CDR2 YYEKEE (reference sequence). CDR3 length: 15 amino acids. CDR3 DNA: TGTGCCAGCAGGCCTGCCCTGGGGAGCAATCAGCCCCAGCATTTT. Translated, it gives CASRPALGSNQPQHF.

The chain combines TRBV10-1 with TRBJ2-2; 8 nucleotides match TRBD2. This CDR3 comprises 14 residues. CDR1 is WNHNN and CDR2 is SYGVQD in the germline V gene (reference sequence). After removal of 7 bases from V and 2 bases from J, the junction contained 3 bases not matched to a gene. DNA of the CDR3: TGCGCCAGCAATAGCGGGGTTAACACCGGGGAGCTGTTTTTT. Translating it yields CASNSGVNTGELFF.

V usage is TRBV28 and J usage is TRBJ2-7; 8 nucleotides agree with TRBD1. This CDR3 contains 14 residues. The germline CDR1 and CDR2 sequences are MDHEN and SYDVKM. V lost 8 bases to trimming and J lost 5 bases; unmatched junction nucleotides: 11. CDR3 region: CASHPSGQGHEQYF. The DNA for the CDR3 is TGTGCCAGCCATCCCTCAGGACAGGGCCACGAGCAGTACTTC.

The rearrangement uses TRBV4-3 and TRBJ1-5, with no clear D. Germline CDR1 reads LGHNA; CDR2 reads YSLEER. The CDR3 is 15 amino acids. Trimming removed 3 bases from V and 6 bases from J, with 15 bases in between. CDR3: CASSQEAKAGQPQHF. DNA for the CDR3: TGCGCCAGCAGCCAGGAGGCCAAGGCGGGTCAGCCCCAGCATTTT.

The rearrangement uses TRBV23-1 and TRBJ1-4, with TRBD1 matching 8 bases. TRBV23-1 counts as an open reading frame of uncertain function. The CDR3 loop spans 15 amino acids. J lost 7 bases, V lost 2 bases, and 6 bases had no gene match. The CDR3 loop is CASSQNGQGGEKLFF. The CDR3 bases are TGCGCCAGCAGTCAAAATGGACAGGGTGGTGAAAAACTGTTTTTT.

The DNA of the CDR3 is TGTGCCAGCAGCTTAGCGACAGGGGATGGCTACGAGCAGTACTTC. This translates into CASSLATGDGYEQYF. The rearrangement links TRBV7-6 to TRBJ2-7, with 8 bases lining up with TRBD1. The germline V gene encodes CDR1 SGHVS and CDR2 FNYEAQ. V trimming: 0 bases; J trimming: 3 bases; junction bases outside the gene matches: 4. The CDR3 runs to 15 residues.

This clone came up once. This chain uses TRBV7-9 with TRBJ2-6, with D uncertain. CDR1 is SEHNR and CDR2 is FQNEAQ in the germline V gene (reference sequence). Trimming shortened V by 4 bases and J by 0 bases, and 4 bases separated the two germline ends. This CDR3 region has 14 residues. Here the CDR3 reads CASSSYSGANVLTF. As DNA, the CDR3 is TGTGCCAGCAGCTCTTACTCTGGGGCCAACGTCCTGACTTTC.

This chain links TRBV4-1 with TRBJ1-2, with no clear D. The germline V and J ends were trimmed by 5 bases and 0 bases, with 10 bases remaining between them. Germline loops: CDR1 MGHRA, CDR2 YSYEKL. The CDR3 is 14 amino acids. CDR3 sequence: CASSVGSPNYGYTF. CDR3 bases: TGCGCCAGCAGCGTAGGCTCTCCTAACTATGGCTACACCTTC.

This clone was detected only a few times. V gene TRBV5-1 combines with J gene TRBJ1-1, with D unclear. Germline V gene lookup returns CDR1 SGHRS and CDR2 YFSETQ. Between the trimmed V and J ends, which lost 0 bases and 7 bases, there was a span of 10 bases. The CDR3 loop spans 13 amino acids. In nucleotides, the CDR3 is TGCGCCAGCAGCTTGGACGGGAATGGTGAAGCTTTCTTT. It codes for CASSLDGNGEAFF.

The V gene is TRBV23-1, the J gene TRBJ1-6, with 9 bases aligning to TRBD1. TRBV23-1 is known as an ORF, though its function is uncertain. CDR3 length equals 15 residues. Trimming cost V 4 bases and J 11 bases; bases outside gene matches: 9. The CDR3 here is CASSRVDRGGPPLHF. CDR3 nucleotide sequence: TGCGCCAGCAGTCGTGTGGACAGGGGAGGGCCACCCCTCCACTTT.

The CDR3 bases are TGTGCCAGCTCGGGACAGCGCGACTCGCCCCAGCATTTT. Protein product: CASSGQRDSPQHF. The chain joins TRBV18 to TRBJ1-5; 7 nucleotides match TRBD1. CDR3 length: 13 residues. Unmatched junction bases numbered 8, after V lost 6 bases and J lost 9 bases. CDR1 KGHSH and CDR2 LQKENI come from the germline V gene.

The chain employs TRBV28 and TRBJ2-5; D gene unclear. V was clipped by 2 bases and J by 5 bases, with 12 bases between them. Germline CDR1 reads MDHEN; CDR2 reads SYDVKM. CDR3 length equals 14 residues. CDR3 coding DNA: TGTGCCAGCAGTTTAAGGTCCAGGTACGAGACCCAGTACTTC. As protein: CASSLRSRYETQYF.

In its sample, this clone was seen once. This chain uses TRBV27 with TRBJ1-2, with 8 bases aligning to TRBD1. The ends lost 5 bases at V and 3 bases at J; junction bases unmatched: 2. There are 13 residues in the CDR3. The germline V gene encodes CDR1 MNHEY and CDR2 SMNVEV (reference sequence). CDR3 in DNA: TGTGCCAGCAGTCTGACAGGGGACTATGGCTACACCTTC. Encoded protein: CASSLTGDYGYTF.

CDR3 sequence reads: CSAARDSSYEQYF. The CDR3 DNA is TGCAGCGCGGCCCGGGACAGCTCCTACGAGCAGTACTTC. The chain couples TRBV29-1 to TRBJ2-7; 7 bases agree with TRBD1. J was trimmed by 0 bases and V by 7 bases; bases with no gene match: 6. The V gene's germline CDR1 is SQVTM and CDR2 ANQGSEA. The CDR3 covers 13 residues.

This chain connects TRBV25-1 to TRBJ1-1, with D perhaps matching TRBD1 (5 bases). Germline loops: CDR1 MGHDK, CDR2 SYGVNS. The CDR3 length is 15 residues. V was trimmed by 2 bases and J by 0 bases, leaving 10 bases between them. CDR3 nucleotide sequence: TGTGCCAGCAGTGAAATCGCGGACATGAACACTGAAGCTTTCTTT. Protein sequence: CASSEIADMNTEAFF.